This is a list of T cell receptor beta chains from one sample in a study of shared clonotypes between healthy human individuals. Clones were read by immunoSEQ multiplex PCR, and TCRdb kept only the in-frame ones, dropping some. This table has 2 million to 2.5 million clones, approximately 94% appearing once. Sequencing input: naive CD8+ T cells sorted from blood. Receptors were obtained from a man between 18 and 29 years old in good health. Each CDR3 is given with its conserved first and last residue. Fields, in order: clone size, D gene, J gene, V gene, CDR3 protein, CDR3 DNA. The D gene is left open where the match is weak. Clone size is stated in some rows and not others, as once, few, many or a class when expanded.

>NA|NA|TRBJ2-5|TRBV5-4
CASSFRGQETQYF
TGTGCCAGCAGCTTCCGGGGACAAGAGACCCAGTACTTC
>NA|NA|TRBJ2-7|TRBV14
CASSPTGTPYEQYF
TGTGCCAGCAGCCCGACCGGGACACCCTACGAGCAGTACTTC
>NA|NA|TRBJ2-7|TRBV28
CASSSGPGSYEQYF
TGTGCCAGCAGTTCAGGTCCCGGGAGTTACGAGCAGTACTTC
>NA|TRBD1|TRBJ1-3|TRBV7-9
CASSYRDRDSGNTIYF
TGTGCCAGCAGCTACCGGGACAGGGATTCTGGAAACACCATATATTTT
>once|NA|TRBJ2-7|TRBV9
CASSAGLFSYEQYF
TGTGCCAGCAGCGCTGGACTATTCTCCTACGAGCAGTACTTC
>NA|TRBD2|TRBJ2-3|TRBV4-2
CASSQEMASGGPSTDTQYF
TGTGCCAGCAGCCAAGAGATGGCTAGCGGGGGCCCTAGCACAGATACGCAGTATTTT
>once|NA|TRBJ2-3|TRBV27
CASCKSKGTDTQYF
TGTGCCAGCTGTAAGTCGAAAGGCACAGATACGCAGTATTTT
>NA|TRBD2|TRBJ2-7|TRBV6-1
CASRGLAGGTYEQYF
TGTGCCTCCCGGGGTCTAGCGGGGGGGACCTACGAGCAGTACTTC
>NA|NA|TRBJ1-3|TRBV9
CASSVGGEPGNTIYF
TGTGCCAGCAGCGTGGGAGGGGAACCTGGAAACACCATATATTTT
>NA|NA|TRBJ2-7|TRBV11-2
CASSLEASVRYEQYF
TGTGCCAGCAGCTTAGAGGCTAGCGTACGCTACGAGCAGTACTTC
>NA|TRBD2|TRBJ2-3|TRBV27
CASSFVAGDLDTQYF
TGTGCCAGCAGTTTTGTAGCGGGAGACCTAGATACGCAGTATTTT
>NA|NA|TRBJ2-1|TRBV7-2
CASSPPNLENEQFF
TGTGCCAGCAGCCCTCCCAACTTGGAAAATGAGCAGTTCTTC
>NA|NA|TRBJ2-3|TRBV4-1
CASSQLSTDTQYF
TGCGCCAGCAGCCAACTCAGCACAGATACGCAGTATTTT
>NA|NA|TRBJ2-4|TRBV7-9
CASSLPGLAKNIQYF
TGTGCCAGCAGCTTGCCAGGCCTAGCCAAAAACATTCAGTACTTC